This entry concerns a single T cell receptor beta chain. Germline-derived CDR1 and CDR2 are MRHNA and SNTAGT. The CDR3 extends over 13 amino acids. Trimming shortened V by 4 bases and J by 6 bases, and 10 bases separated the two germline ends. This record comes from a study of cytomegalovirus exposure and HLA in healthy donors. The PCR ran on 60 Vbeta and 13 Jbeta primers. Only in-frame clones appear in the TCRdb table, and some are missing; sequencing was by immunoSEQ multiplex PCR. This repertoire includes around 58,000 clones. This TCR derives from a man in his forties or fifties in good health and CMV-seropositive. The sequenced sample was PBMCs. The rearrangement joins TRBV6-4 to TRBJ1-5; D call uncertain. The DNA of the CDR3 is TGTGCCAGCAGTGGAGACCCGGGTCAGCCCCAGCATTTT. This sequence encodes CASSGDPGQPQHF.